Detailed here is one T cell receptor beta chain. Total RNA, at least 6 micrograms per sample, was extracted from PBMCs. In germline, CDR1 is LNHDA, CDR2 SQIVND (reference sequence). V was pared by 9 bases and J by 2 bases, with 13 bases between. The CDR3 spans 13 residues. The data are from a study of blood T cells in healthy people across ages. Next came a second PCR, run for about 7 to 12 cycles, which used a sample-barcoded 5' primer along with a J-beta primer mix. TCRdb independently ran MiXCR on the 5' RACE reads; one entry per CDR3 protein. The table has some 320,000 distinct CDR3 sequences, roughly 27% seen once.

This TCR was recovered from a woman in her 70s in good health. The material sequenced was blood. The rearrangement links TRBV19 to TRBJ2-5; D is uncertain. The CDR3 DNA follows: TGTGCCAGCAACGACTGGAAACAAGAGACCCAGTACTTC. It encodes CASNDWKQETQYF.